These 21 T cell receptor beta chains were sequenced from one sample in a study of T cells after yellow fever vaccination. One entry per CDR3 protein results from TCRdb running MiXCR on the 5' RACE reads. The repertoire holds 100,000 to 150,000 distinct CDR3 sequences, with around 9.8% as singletons. The specimen was CD8+ T cells sorted from PBMCs, collected on the day of the yellow fever booster vaccination. The receptor set was obtained from a man younger than 35 who received the YFV17D yellow fever vaccine.

Many counts were recorded for this clonotype. The chain links TRBV4-3 to TRBJ2-7; TRBD2 matches at 8 bases. The CDR3 runs 15 residues. J was trimmed by 3 bases and V by 4 bases; bases with no gene match: 8. The germline V gene has CDR1 LGHNA and CDR2 YSLEER. CDR3 amino acids: CASSPAGTSNYEQYF. In DNA, the CDR3 is TGCGCCAGCAGCCCGGCAGGGACTAGTAACTACGAGCAGTACTTC.

This clonotype occurred a few times. The rearrangement links TRBV5-1 to TRBJ1-2; TRBD1 matches at 10 bases. Germline V gene lookup returns CDR1 SGHRS and CDR2 YFSETQ. V was clipped by 0 bases and J by 6 bases; unmatched bases: 5. The length of the CDR3 is 15 residues. In nucleotides, the CDR3 is TGCGCCAGCAGCTTGGAGATGACAGGGGGCGATGGCTACACCTTC. This sequence encodes CASSLEMTGGDGYTF.

The V and J genes are TRBV7-9 and TRBJ2-7, with D possibly TRBD1 on 6 matching bases. The V gene lost 5 bases and the J gene lost 6 bases, with 23 bases spanning the gap. CDR1 is SEHNR, CDR2 FQNEAQ, per germline (reference sequence). There are 16 residues in the CDR3. CDR3 nucleotides: TGTGCCAGCAGCCCGCTGCGTTCAGGGGTCCCGCTCGAGCAGTACTTC. Translation: CASSPLRSGVPLEQYF.

This clonotype was observed at least ten times. The chain has TRBV29-1 and TRBJ1-1, with no clear D. V shed 3 bases and J shed 4 bases, with 6 bases lying between them. CDR1 and CDR2 (germline): SQVTM, ANQGSEA. CDR3 length: 11 amino acids. In DNA form, the CDR3 reads TGCAGCGTTGATCGCAGCACTGAAGCTTTCTTT. Its protein product is CSVDRSTEAFF. Complete variable domain (other parts from reference TRBV29-1 and TRBJ1-1): SAVISQKPSRDICQRGTSLTIQCQVDSQVTMMFWYRQQPGQSLTLIATANQGSEATYESGFVIDKFPISRPNLTFSTLTVSNMSPEDSSIYLCSVDRSTEAFFGQGTRLTVV.

This clonotype was seen more than once but under ten times. CDR3 coding DNA: TGCGCCAGCAGCCAAGGAGCTAGTCTCGGGGGGCGGGAAGAGACCCAGTACTTC. Amino acid sequence: CASSQGASLGGREETQYF. The V and J genes are TRBV4-3 and TRBJ2-5; weak D call: TRBD2 (7 bases). The CDR3 is 18 residues long. The germline V gene has CDR1 LGHNA and CDR2 YSLEER. Trimming took off 1 base at V and 3 bases at J, with 21 bases between the two ends.

This clonotype was seen ten or more times. J is TRBJ1-1 and V is TRBV5-1, with 7 bases lining up with TRBD1. Germline CDR1 is SGHRS and CDR2 is YFSETQ. The CDR3 has 15 residues. V gave up 0 bases and J gave up 1 base; unmatched junction bases: 3. The CDR3 reads CASSLARTGNTEAFF. Here the CDR3 DNA reads TGCGCCAGCAGCTTGGCCAGGACAGGGAACACTGAAGCTTTCTTT.

This clonotype showed up just a few times. The chain employs TRBV30 and TRBJ2-2; possibly TRBD2 for D (6 bases). Trimming removed 3 bases at V and 10 bases at J, with 9 bases between. CDR1 is GTSNPN, CDR2 SVGIG, per germline (reference sequence). The CDR3 sequence is 11 residues long. The CDR3 reads CAWSREKELFF. CDR3 DNA: TGTGCCTGGAGCCGGGAGAAGGAGCTGTTTTTT.

The rearrangement uses TRBV3-1 and TRBJ2-7; 8 bases agree with TRBD1. V trimming: 3 bases; J trimming: 7 bases; junction bases outside the gene matches: 8. The length of the CDR3 is 14 residues. The germline CDR1 and CDR2 sequences are LGHDT and YNNKEL (reference sequence). CDR3 DNA sequence: TGTGCCAGCAGCCACCCGGACAGGGTAGGGGAGCAGTACTTC. This gives the protein CASSHPDRVGEQYF.

This clonotype was seen more than once but under ten times. The rearrangement uses TRBV7-9 and TRBJ1-3; D may be TRBD1 (6 bases). Germline V CDR1 and CDR2: SEHNR, FQNEAQ (reference sequence). The length of the CDR3 is 16 residues. The V end was cut by 5 bases, the J end by 2 bases, with 16 bases between. DNA for the CDR3: TGTGCCAGCAGCGGGGGCCCAATGGGAGCTGGAAACACCATATATTTT. Translated, it gives CASSGGPMGAGNTIYF.

This clonotype was seen ten or more times. The chain couples TRBV29-1 to TRBJ2-6; a weak D match, TRBD1 (7 bases). CDR3 length equals 14 residues. With 6 bases removed from V and 0 bases from J, the gap between germline ends came to 9 bases. Germline CDR1 SQVTM, CDR2 ANQGSEA. The CDR3 bases are TGCAGCGTGCGGGACAGCTCTGGGGCCAACGTCCTGACTTTC. This encodes CSVRDSSGANVLTF.

This clonotype was counted at least ten times. The chain joins TRBV6-2 or TRBV6-3 to TRBJ2-3; no firm D call. Germline assignment: CDR1 MNHEY and CDR2 SVGEGT. V shed 0 bases and J shed 0 bases, with 1 base lying between them. There are 13 residues in the CDR3. The CDR3 DNA sequence: TGTGCCAGCAGTTACTCCAGCACAGATACGCAGTATTTT. Encoded protein: CASSYSSTDTQYF.

This clonotype was picked up a small number of times. The chain combines TRBV3-1 with TRBJ1-2; D not resolved. CDR3 length equals 13 residues. The V gene's germline CDR1 is LGHDT and CDR2 YNNKEL (reference sequence). The V end lost 0 bases, the J end lost 5 bases, and 7 bases lay between the germline ends. The CDR3 coding sequence is TGTGCCAGCAGCCAAGACAGACCTTATGGCTACACCTTC. Translated, it gives CASSQDRPYGYTF.

This clonotype was found many times. The chain employs TRBV4-3 and TRBJ1-1; TRBD1 agrees at 9 bases. V was pared by 4 bases and J by 3 bases, with 6 bases of the junction left unmatched. Germline V gives CDR1 LGHNA, CDR2 YSLEER. The CDR3 loop spans 15 amino acids. CDR3 sequence (DNA): TGCGCCAGCAGCCGGATCAGGACAGGGGACACTGAAGCTTTCTTT. Protein: CASSRIRTGDTEAFF.

The V and J genes are TRBV6-5 and TRBJ1-4, with a tentative D call TRBD1 (5 bases). Germline V gene sequence: CDR1 MNHEY, CDR2 SVGAGI. The CDR3 spans 15 residues. V dropped 4 bases and J dropped 3 bases, with 12 bases sitting between them. The CDR3 spells CASSSKGDPNEKLFF. In DNA form, the CDR3 reads TGTGCCAGCAGTTCCAAAGGGGATCCTAATGAAAAACTGTTTTTT.

The chain couples TRBV2 to TRBJ2-5, with D perhaps TRBD2 (5 bases). The CDR3 has 13 amino acids. V was pared by 8 bases and J by 5 bases, with 15 bases between. Germline V CDR1 and CDR2: SNHLY, FYNNEI. The CDR3 sequence is CASLSAPGETQYF. CDR3 DNA: TGTGCCAGCCTTTCGGCCCCGGGGGAGACCCAGTACTTC.

The chain employs TRBV6-2 or TRBV6-3 and TRBJ2-5, with D perhaps assigned TRBD1 or TRBD2 (5 bases each). CDR1 MNHEY and CDR2 SVGEGT come from the germline V gene. CDR3 length equals 16 residues. Trimming took 0 bases from V and 4 from J, leaving 15 bases between them. CDR3 coding DNA: TGTGCCAGCAGTTACTCCCGGGAAAAAAGGGGAGAGACCCAGTACTTC. Protein product: CASSYSREKRGETQYF.

V usage is TRBV3-1 and J usage is TRBJ2-7, with 9 bases aligning to TRBD2. Per germline, CDR1 LGHDT and CDR2 YNNKEL (reference sequence). CDR3 size: 16 residues. Unmatched junction bases numbered 9, after V lost 2 bases and J lost 4 bases. The CDR3 DNA reads as TGTGCCAGCAGCCAAATGAGAGCGGGGGGTTCATACGAGCAGTACGTC. This gives the protein CASSQMRAGGSYEQYV.

This clonotype was observed a handful of times. The CDR3 carries no conserved terminal phenylalanine or tryptophan, so it likely arises from a read error. The chain is built from TRBV12-3 or TRBV12-4 and TRBJ2-5; D uncertain. Deletions cut 3 bases from V and 5 bases from J, with 10 bases between. The CDR3 consists of 13 residues. The CDR3 loop reads CASSFSGRETQYL. The CDR3 DNA reads TGTGCCAGCAGTTTTTCAGGCCGGGAGACCCAGTACTTG.

This clonotype was recorded a few times. DNA for the CDR3: TGTGCCAGCAGCGTAACGCGGGGGAGCTTCAACACCGGGGAGCTGTTTTTT. Translation: CASSVTRGSFNTGELFF. The chain joins TRBV9 to TRBJ2-2; 7 bases match TRBD2. The V gene end was trimmed by 1 base and the J gene end by 2 bases; junction bases not matched to a gene: 8. There are 17 residues in the CDR3. Germline V gene data show CDR1 as SGDLS and CDR2 as YYNGEE.

The V call is TRBV5-1, the J call TRBJ2-7, with TRBD2 identical over 9 bases. Trimming took 4 bases from V and 0 from J; bases not matched to a gene: 5. Germline V lookup: CDR1 SGHRS, CDR2 YFSETQ. The CDR3 is 15 residues long. The CDR3, as DNA: TGCGCCAGCAGCGTCCTTAGCGGGGGCTCCTACGAGCAGTACTTC. Translation: CASSVLSGGSYEQYF.

DNA for the CDR3: TGTGCCAGCAGTGGGACCTTGACCAATGAGCAGTTCTTC. Its protein is CASSGTLTNEQFF. The V and J genes are TRBV2 and TRBJ2-1; no clear D. The V and J ends lost 4 bases and 6 bases respectively, with 10 bases between them. Per germline, CDR1 SNHLY and CDR2 FYNNEI. The CDR3 is made up of 13 amino acids.